Listed here are 31 T cell receptor beta chains from one sample, sequenced in a study of blood T cell repertoires in COVID-19. Here immunoSEQ multiplex PCR was the method, and the copy in TCRdb shows in-frame clones only, minus some. The sample shows around 300,000 clones, approximately 91% of them seen only once. Source material: peripheral blood. The receptors were gathered from a woman aged 25 to 39 with COVID-19, enrolled during active disease.

The chain recombines TRBV25-1 with TRBJ1-6, with 9 bases that match TRBD1. The CDR3 totals 17 residues. V dropped 4 bases and J dropped 7; count of bases not matched to a gene: 11. Per germline, CDR1 MGHDK and CDR2 SYGVNS. DNA of the CDR3: TGTGCCAGCAGTGCGGAGATACAGGGGGCGAAAAATTCACCCCTCCACTTT. This codes for CASSAEIQGAKNSPLHF.

V and J are TRBV2 and TRBJ1-1; maybe TRBD1 (5 bases). Trimming pared 7 bases from V and 1 base from J, leaving 13 bases between. The CDR3 has 14 residues. The V gene's germline CDR1 is SNHLY and CDR2 FYNNEI. Here the CDR3 DNA reads TGTGCCAGCACGGGTGGGAGGGGGAACACTGAAGCTTTCTTT. It translates to CASTGGRGNTEAFF.

This sequence joins TRBV12-3 or TRBV12-4 and TRBJ1-1; possibly TRBD1 for D (5 bases). The CDR3 is 11 residues long. Trimming pared 6 bases from V and 8 bases from J, leaving 10 bases between. The CDR3 protein is CASSQRTEAFF. The CDR3, as DNA: TGTGCCAGCAGCCAACGGACAGAAGCTTTCTTT.

With regard to this clone: The identical CDR3 is also encoded by other nucleotide sequences in the sample. The chain is built from TRBV5-1 and TRBJ1-1; D is possibly TRBD1 (6 bases). This CDR3 spans 13 amino acids. Between the trimmed V and J ends, which lost 5 bases and 2 bases, there was a span of 10 bases. The germline gives CDR1 SGHRS, CDR2 YFSETQ. DNA for the CDR3: TGCGCCAGCAGGTTACAGGGAAACACTGAAGCTTTCTTT. This gives the protein CASRLQGNTEAFF. Full variable domain (outside the CDR3, taken from reference TRBV5-1 and TRBJ1-1): KAGVTQTPRYLIKTRGQQVTLSCSPISGHRSVSWYQQTPGQGLQFLFEYFSETQRNKGNFPGRFSGRQFSNSRSEMNVSTLELGDSALYLCASRLQGNTEAFFGQGTRLTVV.

V usage is TRBV2 and J usage is TRBJ1-1; 8 bases line up with TRBD1. There are 11 residues in the CDR3. The J segment lost 10 bases and the V segment lost 7 bases, leaving 5 bases of the junction unmatched. Germline lookup yields CDR1 SNHLY and CDR2 FYNNEI. In DNA, the CDR3 is TGTGCCAGCACCTGGACAGGGAGAGCTTTCTTT. Translated, it gives CASTWTGRAFF.

In this sample, this clone turned up once. The chain is built from TRBV30 and TRBJ2-4, with a tentative D call TRBD1 (5 bases). The germline CDR1 and CDR2 sequences are GTSNPN and SVGIG (reference sequence). The CDR3 covers 13 residues. V lost 0 bases and J 9 bases, leaving 12 bases between the germline ends. CDR3 residues: CAWSVPGLGIQYF. CDR3 coding DNA: TGTGCCTGGAGTGTGCCAGGGCTGGGCATTCAGTACTTC. Full variable domain (missing parts from reference TRBV30 and TRBJ2-4): SQTIHQWPATLVQPVGSPLSLECTVEGTSNPNLYWYRQAAGRGLQLLFYSVGIGQISSEVPQNLSASRPQDRQFILSSKKLLLSDSGFYLCAWSVPGLGIQYFGAGTRLSVL.

The chain uses TRBV5-6 and TRBJ1-1, with 8 bases aligning to TRBD1. This CDR3 has 15 amino acids. CDR1 is SGHDT, CDR2 YYEEEE, per germline. The V segment lost 4 bases and the J segment 0 bases; nucleotides outside the gene matches: 5. In nucleotides, the CDR3 is TGTGCCAGCAGCCAAGGACAGGGCATGAACACTGAAGCTTTCTTT. Translating it yields CASSQGQGMNTEAFF.

Written as DNA, the CDR3 is TGTGCCAGCACGATGGGCCAGGATACGCAGTATTTT. Translation: CASTMGQDTQYF. J is TRBJ2-3 and V is TRBV12-3 or TRBV12-4, with no clear D. V was cut by 7 bases and J by 6 bases, with 11 bases left in between. This CDR3 has 12 residues.

This clone was seen once. The CDR3 spells CASRPGQFSSYEQYF. As DNA, the CDR3 is TGTGCCAGCAGGCCTGGACAGTTTAGCTCCTACGAGCAGTACTTC. The chain couples TRBV6-6 to TRBJ2-7, with a tentative D call TRBD1 (6 bases). There are 15 residues in the CDR3. Germline CDR1 reads MNHNY; CDR2 reads SVGAGI (reference sequence). With 6 bases removed from V and 0 bases from J, the gap between germline ends came to 15 bases.

The chain recombines TRBV5-1 with TRBJ2-7, with D hard to call. The CDR3 runs to 16 residues. V was pared by 5 bases and J by 4 bases, with 22 bases between. The germline V gene has CDR1 SGHRS and CDR2 YFSETQ. For the CDR3, the DNA is TGCGCCAGCAGTTCCGCCTCCGGTCGCTCTTTATACGAGCAGTACTTC. This sequence encodes CASSSASGRSLYEQYF.

The gene calls are TRBV2 and TRBJ2-5, with TRBD2 as a possible D gene (7 bases). Germline CDR1 SNHLY, CDR2 FYNNEI. The CDR3 length is 15 residues. Deletions cut 3 bases from V and 5 bases from J, with 16 bases between. In DNA form, the CDR3 reads TGTGCCAGCAGTGACCCAGGGGCCGGGAGGGAGACCCAGTACTTC. Translation gives CASSDPGAGRETQYF. Full variable domain (missing parts from reference TRBV2 and TRBJ2-5): EPEVTQTPSHQVTQMGQEVILRCVPISNHLYFYWYRQILGQKVEFLVSFYNNEISEKSEIFDDQFSVERPDGSNFTLKIRSTKLEDSAMYFCASSDPGAGRETQYFGPGTRLLVL.

The V gene is TRBV30, the J gene TRBJ1-1, with 7 positions matching TRBD1. CDR1 GTSNPN and CDR2 SVGIG come from the germline V gene (reference sequence). The CDR3 has 15 amino acids. Germline trimming cut 1 base from V and 3 bases from J; bases unmatched to any gene: 8. CDR3 region: CAWSGQGPFHTEAFF. The DNA of the CDR3 is TGTGCCTGGAGTGGACAGGGCCCTTTCCACACTGAAGCTTTCTTT.

The chain uses TRBV7-9 and TRBJ2-6; 12 bases map to TRBD1. Per germline, CDR1 SEHNR and CDR2 FQNEAQ (reference sequence). The V segment lost 5 bases and the J segment 3 bases; nucleotides outside the gene matches: 14. This CDR3 is 20 amino acids long. The DNA of the CDR3 is TGTGCCAGCAGCAAACTGCTCCCGGGACAGGGGGCTTATGGGGCCAACGTCCTGACTTTC. Amino acids: CASSKLLPGQGAYGANVLTF.

This chain joins TRBV9 and TRBJ1-1, with D perhaps matching TRBD1 (6 bases). Trimming removed 4 bases from V and 2 bases from J, with 18 bases in between. This CDR3 contains 16 residues. Per the germline V gene, CDR1 is SGDLS and CDR2 is YYNGEE. This chain's CDR3 is CASSLTGTQQNTEAFF. DNA for the CDR3: TGTGCCAGCAGCCTTACCGGGACACAACAAAACACTGAAGCTTTCTTT.

This chain uses TRBV2 with TRBJ2-3, with 8 bases lining up with TRBD1. The germline V gene has CDR1 SNHLY and CDR2 FYNNEI. V was clipped by 2 bases and J by 3 bases; unmatched bases: 4. This CDR3 is 15 amino acids long. CDR3 in DNA: TGTGCCAGCAGTGAACAAGGACAGGGAACAGATACGCAGTATTTT. Translating it yields CASSEQGQGTDTQYF.

The chain carries TRBV9 and TRBJ2-1; perhaps TRBD2 as D (6 bases). Germline CDR1 is SGDLS and CDR2 is YYNGEE. V lost 4 bases to trimming and J lost 4 bases, with 9 bases between them. This CDR3 region has 13 residues. The CDR3 reads CASSPGLYNEQFF. The CDR3, as DNA: TGTGCCAGCAGCCCCGGACTATACAATGAGCAGTTCTTC.

CDR3 in amino acids: CASSLRGFSYGYTF. The DNA for the CDR3 is TGTGCCAGCAGCTTGAGGGGGTTTTCCTATGGCTACACCTTC. V and J are TRBV5-4 and TRBJ1-2, with D possibly TRBD1 on 6 matching bases. The CDR3 length is 14 residues. The V gene's germline CDR1 is SGHNT and CDR2 YYREEE (reference sequence). The V end lost 1 base, the J end lost 4 bases, and 11 bases lay between the germline ends. The full variable domain, completed using reference TRBV5-4 and TRBJ1-2, is ETGVTQSPTHLIKTRGQQVTLRCSSQSGHNTVSWYQQALGQGPQFIFQYYREEENGRGNFPPRFSGLQFPNYSSELNVNALELDDSALYLCASSLRGFSYGYTFGSGTRLTVV.

The rearrangement links TRBV5-6 to TRBJ1-2; D ambiguous. V was trimmed by 2 bases and J by 0 bases, leaving 8 bases between them. Germline loops: CDR1 SGHDT, CDR2 YYEEEE. This CDR3 region has 14 residues. The CDR3 DNA reads TGTGCCAGCAGCTTAGGCAGGACTAACTATGGCTACACCTTC. It codes for CASSLGRTNYGYTF. The whole variable domain, filled in from reference TRBV5-6 and TRBJ1-2, reads DAGVTQSPTHLIKTRGQQVTLRCSPKSGHDTVSWYQQALGQGPQFIFQYYEEEERQRGNFPDRFSGHQFPNYSSELNVNALLLGDSALYLCASSLGRTNYGYTFGSGTRLTVV.

The chain links TRBV6-5 to TRBJ1-2, with TRBD1 identical over 7 bases. V was clipped by 8 bases and J by 9 bases; unmatched bases: 12. Germline assignment: CDR1 MNHEY and CDR2 SVGAGI. This CDR3 is built from 13 residues. The CDR3 region is CASSGTALSSYTF. In DNA form, the CDR3 reads TGTGCCAGCTCCGGGACAGCGTTATCGAGCTACACCTTC.

In its sample, this clone was seen once. This chain links TRBV12-3 or TRBV12-4 with TRBJ1-1, with D perhaps TRBD1 (6 bases). V was cut by 7 bases and J by 11 bases, with 14 bases left in between. CDR3 size: 11 residues. This CDR3 is CASTSGGQAFF. The CDR3 DNA reads as TGTGCCAGCACCTCCGGGGGGCAGGCTTTCTTT.

This clone was observed once. The chain employs TRBV11-2 and TRBJ2-1, with D possibly matching TRBD1 (5 bases). Germline lookup yields CDR1 SGHAT and CDR2 FQNNGV. V was cut by 5 bases and J by 0 bases, with 14 bases left in between. The CDR3 has 16 amino acids. The CDR3 coding sequence is TGTGCCAGCAGCAGCAGGGCCGACAGCTCCTACAATGAGCAGTTCTTC. This codes for CASSSRADSSYNEQFF.

For the CDR3, the DNA is TGTGCCAGCAGTTACCCCCCCGGCGGGAGCATCAACGAGCAGTACTTC. It encodes CASSYPPGGSINEQYF. The J gene is TRBJ2-7, the V gene TRBV6-6; 7 bases match TRBD2. Germline values: CDR1 MNHNY, CDR2 SVGAGI (reference sequence). This CDR3 comprises 16 residues. The V gene end was trimmed by 2 bases and the J gene end by 5 bases; junction bases not matched to a gene: 12.

CDR3 sequence reads: CASSISLAGGPGAGELFF. CDR3 DNA sequence: TGTGCCAGTAGTATCTCGCTAGCGGGAGGGCCAGGGGCCGGGGAGCTGTTTTTT. V gene TRBV19 combines with J gene TRBJ2-2; 12 positions agree with TRBD2. The V segment lost 3 bases and the J segment 6 bases; nucleotides outside the gene matches: 11. Germline CDR1 is LNHDA and CDR2 is SQIVND (reference sequence). This CDR3 comprises 18 residues.

J is TRBJ2-2 and V is TRBV5-1; 7 bases line up with TRBD1. V gave up 0 bases and J gave up 5 bases; unmatched junction bases: 4. The CDR3 spans 15 residues. The germline V gene has CDR1 SGHRS and CDR2 YFSETQ. The CDR3 coding sequence is TGCGCCAGCAGCTTGGACAGGGGTCTTACCGGGGAGCTGTTTTTT. Protein sequence: CASSLDRGLTGELFF.

The chain employs TRBV6-5 and TRBJ2-7; the D gene is possibly TRBD1 (6 bases). CDR3 length equals 14 residues. Trimming pared 6 bases from V and 2 bases from J, leaving 14 bases between. Germline V gene lookup returns CDR1 MNHEY and CDR2 SVGAGI. The CDR3 bases are TGTGCCAGCAGCCGGACAGCCGTTCCCTACGAGCAGTACTTC. This sequence encodes CASSRTAVPYEQYF.

The rearrangement joins TRBV3-1 (or the pseudogene TRBV3-2) to TRBJ2-1; TRBD2 aligns across 8 bases. CDR3 length equals 17 residues. Germline lookup yields CDR1 LGHDT and CDR2 YNNKEL (reference sequence). After removal of 1 base from V and 9 bases from J, the junction contained 14 bases not matched to a gene. Here the CDR3 DNA reads TGTGCCAGCAGCCAAGGGGGAGGGGGGACTAGTCACCGTGAGCAGTTCTTC. It translates to CASSQGGGGTSHREQFF.

This rearrangement joins TRBV5-6 to TRBJ2-5; D perhaps matches TRBD2 (5 bases). V was clipped by 0 bases and J by 11 bases, with 11 bases between them. This CDR3 comprises 12 residues. Germline assignment: CDR1 SGHDT and CDR2 YYEEEE. CDR3 sequence (DNA): TGTGCCAGCAGCTTGGGTCGCGGGCTACAGTACTTC. Amino acid sequence: CASSLGRGLQYF.

In regard to this clone: Within the sample, other DNA sequences also encode this same CDR3. The chain recombines TRBV15 with TRBJ2-7; tentatively, D is TRBD1 (6 bases). Trimming stripped 3 bases from V and 3 bases from J, with 9 bases between. The CDR3 has 13 residues. Germline CDR1 and CDR2: LNHNV and YYDKDF (reference sequence). The DNA of the CDR3 is TGTGCCACCAGCAGGGACAGATACTACGAGCAGTACTTC. Its translation: CATSRDRYYEQYF.

The CDR3 reads CATSDGTTEVQETQYF. The CDR3 region has the DNA TGTGCCACCAGTGACGGGACTACCGAAGTCCAAGAGACCCAGTACTTC. This chain connects TRBV24-1 to TRBJ2-5; 7 nucleotides line up with TRBD2. Germline V gene sequence: CDR1 KGHDR, CDR2 SFDVKD. This CDR3 contains 16 residues. The trim removed 4 bases at V and 1 base at J, leaving 8 bases unmatched.

This clone appeared a few times. This chain uses TRBV9 with TRBJ1-4, with TRBD1 matching over 7 bases. Losses at the gene ends were 1 base for V and 8 bases for J; bases not matched to a gene: 8. The CDR3 runs to 15 residues. Looked up from germline, CDR1 is SGDLS and CDR2 is YYNGEE. The CDR3 loop reads CASSVHRQGGEKLFF. Written as DNA, the CDR3 is TGTGCCAGCAGCGTACACCGACAGGGTGGAGAAAAACTGTTTTTT.

This clone was detected only once. The chain has TRBV3-1 (or the pseudogene TRBV3-2) and TRBJ1-6; 8 bases align to TRBD1. V lost 8 bases, J lost 10 bases, and 13 bases stayed unmatched. This CDR3 spans 15 amino acids. Germline V gives CDR1 LGHDT, CDR2 YNNKEL (reference sequence). The CDR3 DNA reads as TGTGCCAGCGCCCAGAGGACAGGGAGCGTGTCACCCCTCCACTTT. It specifies CASAQRTGSVSPLHF.